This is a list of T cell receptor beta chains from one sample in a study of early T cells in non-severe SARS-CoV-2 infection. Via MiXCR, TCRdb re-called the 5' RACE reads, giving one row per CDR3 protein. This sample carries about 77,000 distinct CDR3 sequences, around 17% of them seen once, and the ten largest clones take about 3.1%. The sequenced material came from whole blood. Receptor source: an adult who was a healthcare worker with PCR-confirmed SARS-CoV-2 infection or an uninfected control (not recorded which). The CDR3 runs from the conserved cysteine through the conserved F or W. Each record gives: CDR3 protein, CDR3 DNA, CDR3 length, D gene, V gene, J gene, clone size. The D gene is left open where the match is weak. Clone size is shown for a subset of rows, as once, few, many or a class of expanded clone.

CDR3aa: CASSPKAGGEQFF
CDR3nt: TGTGCCAGCTCACCGAAAGCGGGAGGTGAGCAGTTCTTC
len: 13
d_gene: TRBD2
v_gene: TRBV18
j_gene: TRBJ2-1
abundance: few

CDR3aa: CASSLAGASNQPQHF
CDR3nt: TGTGCCAGCAGCTTAGCGGGGGCGAGCAATCAGCCCCAGCATTTT
len: 15
d_gene: NA
v_gene: TRBV11-2
j_gene: TRBJ1-5
abundance: NA

CDR3aa: CAISERGVNEQFF
CDR3nt: TGTGCCATCAGTGAGAGGGGCGTCAATGAGCAGTTCTTC
len: 13
d_gene: NA
v_gene: TRBV10-3
j_gene: TRBJ2-1
abundance: NA

CDR3aa: CASRTTGGSSPLHF
CDR3nt: TGTGCCAGCAGGACGACAGGGGGGTCTTCACCCCTCCACTTT
len: 14
d_gene: TRBD1
v_gene: TRBV12-3/TRBV12-4
j_gene: TRBJ1-6
abundance: NA

CDR3aa: CASSLGVEFTYNEQFF
CDR3nt: TGTGCCAGCAGCTTAGGCGTGGAATTCACCTACAATGAGCAGTTCTTC
len: 16
d_gene: NA
v_gene: TRBV7-8
j_gene: TRBJ2-1
abundance: few

CDR3aa: CASSLGDFSGANVLTF
CDR3nt: TGCGCCAGCAGCTTGGGGGACTTCTCTGGGGCCAACGTCCTGACTTTC
len: 16
d_gene: NA
v_gene: TRBV5-1
j_gene: TRBJ2-6
abundance: few

CDR3aa: CASSPPATGKASNQPQHF
CDR3nt: TGTGCCAGCTCACCACCAGCCACAGGGAAAGCGAGCAATCAGCCCCAGCATTTT
len: 18
d_gene: NA
v_gene: TRBV18
j_gene: TRBJ1-5
abundance: few

CDR3aa: CASSLGTVGTGELFF
CDR3nt: TGCGCCAGCAGCTTGGGGACAGTTGGCACCGGGGAGCTGTTTTTT
len: 15
d_gene: NA
v_gene: TRBV5-1
j_gene: TRBJ2-2
abundance: NA

CDR3aa: CASSVGGAGQPQHF
CDR3nt: TGTGCCAGCAGTGTGGGGGGGGCCGGTCAGCCCCAGCATTTT
len: 14
d_gene: NA
v_gene: TRBV6-1
j_gene: TRBJ1-5
abundance: few

CDR3aa: CATRTWNTEAFF
CDR3nt: TGTGCCACCCGAACGTGGAACACTGAAGCTTTCTTT
len: 12
d_gene: NA
v_gene: TRBV6-2/TRBV6-3
j_gene: TRBJ1-1
abundance: few

CDR3aa: CASSSGTIRQRQFF
CDR3nt: TGTGCCAGCAGCTCGGGGACTATCAGACAGCGGCAGTTCTTC
len: 14
d_gene: TRBD2
v_gene: TRBV11-2
j_gene: TRBJ2-1
abundance: NA

CDR3aa: CASSNRENSGNTIYF
CDR3nt: TGTGCCAGCAGCAACAGGGAGAACTCTGGAAACACCATATATTTT
len: 15
d_gene: NA
v_gene: TRBV5-4
j_gene: TRBJ1-3
abundance: NA

CDR3aa: CASSLLDGSTDTQYF
CDR3nt: TGTGCCAGCAGTTTATTAGACGGTAGCACAGATACGCAGTATTTT
len: 15
d_gene: NA
v_gene: TRBV27
j_gene: TRBJ2-3
abundance: few

CDR3aa: CASTFELGSSNQPQHF
CDR3nt: TGTGCCAGCACCTTTGAGTTGGGATCTAGCAATCAGCCCCAGCATTTT
len: 16
d_gene: NA
v_gene: TRBV12-3/TRBV12-4
j_gene: TRBJ1-5
abundance: few

CDR3aa: CASSLQLAGVTDTQYF
CDR3nt: TGTGCCAGCAGCTTACAGCTAGCGGGAGTTACAGATACGCAGTATTTT
len: 16
d_gene: TRBD2
v_gene: TRBV7-9
j_gene: TRBJ2-3
abundance: few

CDR3aa: CASSETAGPYEQYF
CDR3nt: TGTGCCAGTAGTGAAACGGCAGGGCCCTACGAGCAGTACTTC
len: 14
d_gene: NA
v_gene: TRBV19
j_gene: TRBJ2-7
abundance: few

CDR3aa: CASSIPGTGSYNEQFF
CDR3nt: TGTGCCAGCAGCATTCCCGGGACAGGGTCCTACAATGAGCAGTTCTTC
len: 16
d_gene: TRBD1
v_gene: TRBV5-6
j_gene: TRBJ2-1
abundance: NA

CDR3aa: CASRRERGVYNEQFF
CDR3nt: TGTGCCAGCAGACGAGAGCGGGGGGTCTACAATGAGCAGTTCTTC
len: 15
d_gene: TRBD2
v_gene: TRBV3-1
j_gene: TRBJ2-1
abundance: NA

CDR3aa: CASSDNPRGSTGELFF
CDR3nt: TGTGCCAGCAGTGATAATCCCAGGGGGAGCACCGGGGAGCTGTTTTTT
len: 16
d_gene: TRBD1
v_gene: TRBV2
j_gene: TRBJ2-2
abundance: few

CDR3aa: CASIYRSSWANPEKETQYF
CDR3nt: TGTGCCAGCATCTATCGGTCGAGTTGGGCCAACCCGGAAAAGGAGACCCAGTACTTC
len: 19
d_gene: NA
v_gene: TRBV5-4
j_gene: TRBJ2-5
abundance: few

CDR3aa: CASSRLGLAILCTGELFF
CDR3nt: TGTGCCAGCAGCCGACTGGGACTAGCGATACTTTGCACCGGGGAGCTGTTTTTT
len: 18
d_gene: NA
v_gene: TRBV21-1
j_gene: TRBJ2-2
abundance: few

CDR3aa: CASIRSRGDEQFF
CDR3nt: TGTGCCAGCATTAGAAGCAGGGGGGATGAGCAGTTCTTC
len: 13
d_gene: NA
v_gene: TRBV6-5
j_gene: TRBJ2-1
abundance: NA

CDR3aa: CASSPPPSNTGELFF
CDR3nt: TGTGCCAGCAGTCCCCCACCAAGTAACACCGGGGAGCTGTTTTTT
len: 15
d_gene: NA
v_gene: TRBV12-3/TRBV12-4
j_gene: TRBJ2-2
abundance: NA

CDR3aa: CASSEAGPSHF
CDR3nt: TGTGCCAGCAGTGAGGCTGGGCCCTCGCACTTT
len: 11
d_gene: NA
v_gene: TRBV25-1
j_gene: TRBJ2-3
abundance: few

CDR3aa: CASSAWEWDTQYF
CDR3nt: TGTGCCAGCAGTGCGTGGGAGTGGGATACGCAGTATTTT
len: 13
d_gene: NA
v_gene: TRBV14
j_gene: TRBJ2-3
abundance: NA

CDR3aa: CASSRLTGTGDFSTGELFF
CDR3nt: TGTGCCAGCTCACGCCTCACCGGGACAGGGGATTTCAGCACCGGGGAGCTGTTTTTT
len: 19
d_gene: TRBD1
v_gene: TRBV18
j_gene: TRBJ2-2
abundance: few

CDR3aa: CASSLEPAYSNQPQHF
CDR3nt: TGCGCCAGCAGCTTGGAGCCAGCTTATAGCAATCAGCCCCAGCATTTT
len: 16
d_gene: NA
v_gene: TRBV5-1
j_gene: TRBJ1-5
abundance: few

CDR3aa: CASRAGTHFNEQFF
CDR3nt: TGTGCCAGTAGGGCCGGGACTCATTTTAATGAGCAGTTCTTC
len: 14
d_gene: NA
v_gene: TRBV19
j_gene: TRBJ2-1
abundance: NA

CDR3aa: CASSLGSERQPQHF
CDR3nt: TGTGCCAGCAGTCTTGGCAGTGAGAGGCAGCCCCAGCATTTT
len: 14
d_gene: NA
v_gene: TRBV9
j_gene: TRBJ1-5
abundance: NA

CDR3aa: CASFGASWGTDTQYF
CDR3nt: TGTGCCAGCTTCGGGGCGTCCTGGGGCACAGATACGCAGTATTTT
len: 15
d_gene: NA
v_gene: TRBV2
j_gene: TRBJ2-3
abundance: NA

CDR3aa: CSVSGTGGAGGGYTF
CDR3nt: TGCAGCGTCTCCGGGACAGGGGGCGCCGGTGGTGGCTACACCTTC
len: 15
d_gene: TRBD1
v_gene: TRBV29-1
j_gene: TRBJ1-2
abundance: NA

CDR3aa: CASSRGTPISYEQYF
CDR3nt: TGTGCCAGCAGTAGGGGGACTCCAATTTCCTACGAGCAGTACTTC
len: 15
d_gene: NA
v_gene: TRBV6-5
j_gene: TRBJ2-7
abundance: NA

CDR3aa: CASSLGVGDYEQYF
CDR3nt: TGTGCCAGCAGCTTAGGGGTCGGCGACTACGAGCAGTACTTC
len: 14
d_gene: NA
v_gene: TRBV11-2
j_gene: TRBJ2-7
abundance: many

CDR3aa: CASSSGLASFPGETQYF
CDR3nt: TGTGCCAGCAGCTCCGGACTAGCGTCGTTCCCGGGGGAGACCCAGTACTTC
len: 17
d_gene: TRBD2
v_gene: TRBV7-6
j_gene: TRBJ2-5
abundance: few

CDR3aa: CASSFSGGNQPQHF
CDR3nt: TGTGCCAGCAGTTTCTCTGGGGGCAATCAGCCCCAGCATTTT
len: 14
d_gene: NA
v_gene: TRBV12-3/TRBV12-4
j_gene: TRBJ1-5
abundance: few